This T cell receptor (beta chain) was obtained from a study of glioma-infiltrating T cells. The iRepertoire nested amplicon-rescue multiplex PCR amplified TCR alpha and beta CDR3s from RNA. In TCRdb, the multiplex PCR reads were re-called with MiXCR into one record per CDR3 protein. The sample gives around 350,000 distinct CDR3 sequences, 41% of which show up once; around 12% is in the top ten. The sample taken for sequencing was glioma tissue, nonneoplastic brain tissue, or PBMCs (not recorded which). The clonotype was recovered from a human donor with low-grade glioma or glioblastoma, undergoing nonglioma brain surgery, or in good health (not recorded which).

For the CDR3, the DNA is TGTGCCAGCAAAGGGTTCTCCGGGGAGCTGTTTTTT. Translated, it gives CASKGFSGELFF. This chain links TRBV7-9 with TRBJ2-2; D is ambiguous. The CDR3 has 12 amino acids. Germline V lookup: CDR1 SEHNR, CDR2 FQNEAQ (reference sequence). V lost 7 bases and J lost 6, with 9 bases in between. Supplemented by reference TRBV7-9 and TRBJ2-2, the full variable domain reads DTGVSQNPRHKITKRGQNVTFRCDPISEHNRLYWYRQTLGQGPEFLTYFQNEAQLEKSRLLSDRFSAERPKGSFSTLEIQRTEQGDSAMYLCASKGFSGELFFGEGSRLTVL.